This entry concerns a single TCR beta chain. The CDR3 goes on 3 residues after the read ends, and that part is filled in from the germline J gene. The data originate from a study of T cells in women clearing cervical HPV infection. Study background: HLA type could not be excluded as a confounder.

TCRdb's table, derived via immunoSEQ multiplex PCR, lists solely in-frame clones and lacks some. The data show 25,000 to 35,000 clones, and the top ten clones hold 22%. MY09/MY11 PCR detected cervical HPV DNA; dot-blot assigned genotypes. CDR1 is KGHSH, CDR2 LQKENI, per germline. V was shortened by 4 bases and J by 4 bases, with 13 bases between the two germline ends. There are 14 residues in the CDR3. The sample was blood buffy coat. The chain couples TRBV18 to TRBJ1-1, with a possible D match to TRBD1 (6 bases). This sequence originates from a woman between 18 and 75 years old with a cervical HPV16 infection that either progressed to CIN3+ or cleared (not recorded which). The CDR3 loop reads CASSQAQGPTEAFF. The CDR3 bases that were read are TGTGCCAGCTCACAAGCACAGGGTCCCACTGAA.